This TCR beta chain emerged from a study of blood T cells in healthy people across ages. With respect to this clonotype: Its matching antigen is unknown.

Study-wide results and caveats: It was found that TCR beta diversity correlated strongly with the percentage of naive T cells. Diversity estimates drawn from one million T cells were deemed underestimates.

Trimming at V came to 4 bases and at J to 1 base, leaving 4 bases not matched to a gene. CDR1 and CDR2 (germline): SEHNR, FQNEAQ (reference sequence). The CDR3 sequence is 15 residues long. It was with a sample-barcoded 5' primer and a J-beta primer mix that a second PCR of about 6 to 11 cycles was run. Researchers report that a template-switch adaptor with 12 random nucleotides tagged each cDNA molecule. TCRdb re-derived calls from the 5' RACE reads in MiXCR, one entry per CDR3 protein. The sample shows 700,000 to 950,000 distinct CDR3 sequences, approximately 39% of them seen only once. The origin of this receptor is a woman aged 55 to 70 in good health. Material for sequencing was blood. The chain uses TRBV7-9 and TRBJ1-2; 9 bases map to TRBD1. CDR3 DNA sequence: TGTGCCAGCAGCTGGGGGACAGGGATTAACTATGGCTACACCTTC. Its protein is CASSWGTGINYGYTF.